This entry lists 10 T cell receptor beta chains sequenced from one sample in a study of T cell changes during pregnancy in multiple sclerosis. Clones were read by immunoSEQ multiplex PCR, and TCRdb kept only the in-frame ones, dropping some. The table includes just under 20,000 clones, roughly nine tenths detected once. The sequencing used CD8+ T cells from peripheral blood mononuclear cells, collected in the second trimester of pregnancy. The receptors derive from a female donor in good health, enrolled as a control in a pregnancy study.

The chain has TRBV2 and TRBJ2-2, with D perhaps TRBD1 (5 bases). The length of the CDR3 is 12 residues. The V end lost 7 bases, the J end lost 5 bases, and 8 bases lay between the germline ends. Germline assignment: CDR1 SNHLY and CDR2 FYNNEI. CDR3 nucleotides: TGTGCCAGCATCAGGGTGACCGGGGAGCTGTTTTTT. This encodes CASIRVTGELFF.

CDR3 sequence: CASSSRGGFSEAFF. The CDR3 nucleotides read TGTGCCAGCAGTTCTAGAGGGGGTTTCTCTGAAGCTTTCTTT. V usage is TRBV27 and J usage is TRBJ1-1; tentatively, D is TRBD1 (6 bases). The germline V and J ends were trimmed by 4 bases and 6 bases, with 15 bases remaining between them. The CDR3 sequence is 14 residues long. Germline lookup yields CDR1 MNHEY and CDR2 SMNVEV (reference sequence).

This rearrangement joins TRBV28 to TRBJ2-1; perhaps TRBD1 as D (5 bases). The V end lost 9 bases, the J end lost 4 bases, and 10 bases lay between the germline ends. Per germline, CDR1 MDHEN and CDR2 SYDVKM. CDR3 length: 12 amino acids. This chain's CDR3 is CASSQGYNEQFF. CDR3 coding DNA: TGTGCCAGTTCTCAGGGTTACAATGAGCAGTTCTTC. The entire variable domain, with the rest obtained from reference TRBV28 and TRBJ2-1, is as follows: DVKVTQSSRYLVKRTGEKVFLECVQDMDHENMFWYRQDPGLGLRLIYFSYDVKMKEKGDIPEGYSVSREKKERFSLILESASTNQTSMYLCASSQGYNEQFFGPGTRLTVL.

The rearrangement uses TRBV7-9 and TRBJ1-2; 7 bases fit TRBD1. The ends lost 0 bases at V and 6 bases at J; junction bases unmatched: 10. Germline V gives CDR1 SEHNR, CDR2 FQNEAQ (reference sequence). The CDR3 consists of 16 residues. CDR3 protein: CASSLAGQKRSDGYTF. The CDR3 DNA reads as TGTGCCAGCAGCTTAGCGGGACAGAAAAGAAGTGATGGCTACACCTTC.

V gene TRBV28 combines with J gene TRBJ1-4; D remains unclear. The CDR3 has 14 residues. The V gene lost 4 bases and the J gene lost 6 bases, with 12 bases spanning the gap. CDR1 is MDHEN and CDR2 is SYDVKM in the germline V gene. The CDR3 DNA reads as TGTGCCAGCAGTTCGATCCCGATAGATGAAAAACTGTTTTTT. This sequence encodes CASSSIPIDEKLFF.

This clone was seen only a few times. V and J are TRBV7-9 and TRBJ2-7, with 7 bases that match TRBD1. CDR1 and CDR2 (germline): SEHNR, FQNEAQ (reference sequence). The CDR3 loop spans 15 amino acids. With 6 bases clipped from V and 5 bases from J, the junction kept 13 bases outside the gene matches. The DNA for the CDR3 is TGTGCCAGCAGTTGGGATTTGGGACAGAATAACGAGCAGTACTTC. This translates into CASSWDLGQNNEQYF.

In this sample, this clone turned up once. This chain joins TRBV6-5 and TRBJ1-1, with 7 bases that match TRBD1. Germline V lookup: CDR1 MNHEY, CDR2 SVGAGI. J gave up 0 bases and V 6 bases, and 4 bases lay outside the gene matches. The CDR3 contains 14 residues. The CDR3 here is CASRETGLNTEAFF. The CDR3 DNA is TGTGCCAGCAGGGAGACAGGGCTGAACACTGAAGCTTTCTTT.

The chain uses TRBV28 and TRBJ2-7, with no clear D. The CDR3 runs to 15 residues. Trimming stripped 3 bases from V and 2 bases from J, with 14 bases between. Germline CDR1 MDHEN, CDR2 SYDVKM. The CDR3 spells CASSFISGNAYEQYF. In DNA form, the CDR3 reads TGTGCCAGCAGTTTCATTTCAGGAAACGCCTACGAGCAGTACTTC.

The rearrangement uses TRBV27 and TRBJ1-2, with unresolved D. V lost 1 base, J lost 8 bases, and 8 bases lay in between. Germline values: CDR1 MNHEY, CDR2 SMNVEV (reference sequence). This CDR3 spans 12 amino acids. This chain's CDR3 is CASSLLGRGYTF. The CDR3 DNA reads TGTGCCAGCAGTTTATTAGGGAGAGGCTACACCTTC.

Here the CDR3 reads CASSQEAPEHMEINEKLFF. The CDR3 DNA reads as TGTGCCAGCAGCCAGGAGGCCCCTGAACATATGGAGATTAATGAAAAACTGTTTTTT. The chain carries TRBV14 and TRBJ1-4; D unclear. The V end was cut by 3 bases, the J end by 4 bases, with 24 bases between. The CDR3 is made up of 19 amino acids. The germline V gene has CDR1 SGHDN and CDR2 FVKESK.